The clone carrying this T cell receptor (beta chain) was counted a single time. No antigen is known for it. CDR1 is MDHEN, CDR2 SYDVKM, per germline. This CDR3 region has 15 residues. V shed 4 bases, J shed 5 bases, and the junction held 8 bases outside the gene matches. These data belong to a study of OX40 agonist ivuxolimab in advanced cancers. Study background: The patients received ivuxolimab by intravenous route every 2 weeks at 0.01 to 10 mg/kg. Study-wide results and caveats: At doses 0.1 to 3.0 mg/kg, CD4+ and CD8+ clones expanded.

Produced via immunoSEQ multiplex PCR; TCRdb's table is partial and in-frame only. The sample includes under 35,000 clones, approximately 87% seen only once; the top ten take roughly 25%. The sequencing used CD4+ or CD8+ T cells sorted from blood, collected in a trial of the OX40 agonist ivuxolimab. This TCR was sampled from an adult with an advanced solid tumor such as melanoma, head and neck, liver or kidney cancer. The gene calls are TRBV28 and TRBJ2-3, with 8 bases that match TRBD2. CDR3 coding DNA: TGTGCCAGCAGTTCCGGGGGGGGTATGATAGATACGCAGTATTTT. It specifies CASSSGGGMIDTQYF.